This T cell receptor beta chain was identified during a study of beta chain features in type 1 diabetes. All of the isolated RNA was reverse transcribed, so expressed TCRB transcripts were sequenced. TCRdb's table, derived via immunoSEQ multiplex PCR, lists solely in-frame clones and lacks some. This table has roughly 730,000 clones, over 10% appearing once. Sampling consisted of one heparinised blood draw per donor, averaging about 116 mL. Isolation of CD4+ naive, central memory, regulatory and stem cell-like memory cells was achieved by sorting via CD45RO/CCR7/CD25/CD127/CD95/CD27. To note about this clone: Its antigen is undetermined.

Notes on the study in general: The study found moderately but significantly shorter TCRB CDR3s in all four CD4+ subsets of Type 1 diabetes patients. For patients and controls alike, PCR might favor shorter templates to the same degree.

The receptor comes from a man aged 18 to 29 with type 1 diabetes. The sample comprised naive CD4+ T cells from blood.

CDR3 bases: TGTGCCAGTAGCCAGACTTTCGAGGGTACGCAGTATTTT. This sequence encodes CASSQTFEGTQYF. The chain joins TRBV19 to TRBJ2-3, with TRBD2 as a possible D gene (5 bases). The CDR3 length is 13 residues. Germline values: CDR1 LNHDA, CDR2 SQIVND (reference sequence). V was clipped by 6 bases and J by 8 bases, with 15 bases between them.